These 15 T cell receptor beta chains share one sample of origin, sequenced in a study of T-cell reconstitution after alpha-beta-depleted transplantation in children. Unique molecular identifiers were incorporated during preparation of the TCRbeta library. MiXCR, run by TCRdb on the PCR reads, gives a single entry per CDR3 protein. The table includes about 580,000 distinct CDR3 sequences, 23% detected once. This specimen consisted of PBMCs, mostly from graft donor cells, obtained 360 days after TCRalphabeta/CD19-depleted stem cell transplant. These TCRs come from a boy in the first two years of life who had a stem cell transplant for acute myeloid leukemia, so the T cells may come from the graft donor.

The chain has TRBV5-5 and TRBJ2-1; D perhaps matches TRBD2 (5 bases). Germline V gene sequence: CDR1 SGHKS, CDR2 YYEKEE (reference sequence). The V end lost 2 bases, the J end lost 10 bases, and 19 bases lay between the germline ends. The CDR3 is 15 amino acids. This CDR3 reads CASSFPRAGRGEQFF. The DNA for the CDR3 is TGTGCCAGCAGCTTCCCGCGGGCCGGCCGAGGCGAGCAGTTCTTC.

This sequence joins TRBV5-1 and TRBJ2-7; perhaps TRBD2 as D (6 bases). Trimming cost V 0 bases and J 2 bases, with 9 bases left between them. CDR1 SGHRS and CDR2 YFSETQ come from the germline V gene. The CDR3 is 14 residues long. The chain's CDR3 is CASSLVGGAYEQYV. DNA of the CDR3: TGCGCCAGCAGCTTGGTTGGCGGGGCCTACGAGCAGTACGTC.

The chain recombines TRBV4-1 with TRBJ2-5; 7 bases fit TRBD1. The germline V gene encodes CDR1 MGHRA and CDR2 YSYEKL. The trim removed 9 bases at V and 5 bases at J, leaving 18 bases unmatched. The CDR3 has 16 residues. The CDR3 protein is CASGRRESDRRETQYF. CDR3 nucleotides: TGCGCCAGTGGCCGTAGAGAATCGGACAGGAGGGAGACCCAGTACTTC.

This chain joins TRBV3-1 and TRBJ2-3, with 11 bases that match TRBD2. Germline V CDR1 and CDR2: LGHDT, YNNKEL (reference sequence). The CDR3 consists of 18 residues. Trimming removed 3 bases from V and 0 bases from J; junction bases left unmatched: 8. CDR3 region: CASSHPGTSGGSTDTQYF. The CDR3 DNA reads as TGTGCCAGCAGCCACCCAGGAACTAGCGGGGGCAGCACAGATACGCAGTATTTT.

In this sample, this clonotype turned up many times. This chain uses TRBV12-3 or TRBV12-4 with TRBJ2-3; D possibly corresponds to TRBD2 (7 bases). The CDR3 is 15 residues long. Trimming cost V 5 bases and J 6 bases, with 18 bases left between them. CDR3 sequence: CASSPSGGGADTQYF. CDR3 nucleotides: TGTGCCAGCAGTCCCAGTGGGGGGGGGGCGGATACGCAGTATTTT.

The chain joins TRBV5-1 to TRBJ2-1; 9 bases map to TRBD1. The ends lost 2 bases at V and 8 bases at J; junction bases unmatched: 2. This CDR3 is 13 amino acids long. From germline, CDR1 is SGHRS and CDR2 YFSETQ. The CDR3 DNA follows: TGCGCCAGCAGCTTTACAGGGGGCCATGAGCAGTTCTTC. It is translated as CASSFTGGHEQFF.

The sample holds a few counts of this clonotype. This chain joins TRBV3-1 and TRBJ1-1; the D is unclear. From germline, CDR1 is LGHDT and CDR2 YNNKEL (reference sequence). Trimming stripped 0 bases from V and 4 bases from J, with 9 bases between. CDR3 length: 14 amino acids. The CDR3, as DNA: TGTGCCAGCAGCCAAGATCCCGGGATCACTGAAGCTTTCTTT. Translation gives CASSQDPGITEAFF. The full variable domain, rest sourced from reference TRBV3-1 and TRBJ1-1, is DTAVSQTPKYLVTQMGNDKSIKCEQNLGHDTMYWYKQDSKKFLKIMFSYNNKELIINETVPNRFSPKSPDKAHLNLHINSLELGDSAVYFCASSQDPGITEAFFGQGTRLTVV.

The J gene is TRBJ1-6, the V gene TRBV4-2; the D gene is possibly TRBD1 (5 bases). With 2 bases removed from V and 4 bases from J, the gap between germline ends came to 18 bases. The CDR3 covers 18 residues. CDR1 is LGHNA, CDR2 YNFKEQ, per germline. CDR3 bases: TGTGCCAGCAGCCAAAGGATTGTACCGGGACTTTATAATTCACCCCTCCACTTT. Protein: CASSQRIVPGLYNSPLHF.

The rearrangement links TRBV7-9 to TRBJ2-3; 7 bases agree with TRBD2. This CDR3 comprises 17 residues. The V and J ends lost 5 bases and 0 bases, in that order; junction bases with no gene match: 11. CDR1 and CDR2 (germline): SEHNR, FQNEAQ (reference sequence). The DNA for the CDR3 is TGTGCCAGCAGCCCCCAGCTAGCGGCAGGCAGCACAGATACGCAGTATTTT. Translated: CASSPQLAAGSTDTQYF.

This clonotype was picked up many times. The chain joins TRBV20-1 to TRBJ1-3; TRBD1 agrees at 7 bases. The junction had 8 bases not matched to a gene; V was cut back by 5 bases and J by 4 bases. The germline V gene has CDR1 DFQATT and CDR2 SNEGSKA (reference sequence). This CDR3 is 14 amino acids long. CDR3 sequence (DNA): TGCAGTGCTCACCATCGGACAGGAGGAAACACCATATATTTT. This sequence encodes CSAHHRTGGNTIYF.

This clonotype came up a few times. The chain carries TRBV5-5 and TRBJ2-7; no definite D call. CDR1 is SGHKS and CDR2 is YYEKEE in the germline V gene (reference sequence). CDR3 length: 14 amino acids. Between the trimmed V and J ends, which lost 0 bases and 1 base, there was a span of 8 bases. The CDR3 region has the DNA TGTGCCAGCAGCTTGGAGACATCATCCTACGAGCAGTACGTC. Protein sequence: CASSLETSSYEQYV.

This clonotype was picked up a small number of times. This sequence joins TRBV6-5 and TRBJ2-2; D uncertain. In germline, CDR1 is MNHEY, CDR2 SVGAGI. CDR3 length: 12 amino acids. Trimming took 8 bases from V and 1 from J, leaving 5 bases between them. The CDR3 reads CASAGNTGELFF. The CDR3 nucleotides read TGTGCCAGCGCAGGGAACACCGGGGAGCTGTTTTTT.

This clonotype has a count of ten or more. V and J are TRBV29-1 and TRBJ2-3, with D possibly matching TRBD2 (5 bases). This CDR3 contains 15 residues. The germline gives CDR1 SQVTM, CDR2 ANQGSEA. The CDR3 spells CTPNGRLTSTDTQYF. CDR3 nucleotides: TGCACCCCTAATGGGAGACTGACTAGCACAGATACGCAGTATTTT.

The rearrangement joins TRBV12-5 to TRBJ2-1, with a tentative D call TRBD1 (6 bases). Trimming pared 3 bases from V and 8 bases from J, leaving 14 bases between. Per the germline V gene, CDR1 is LGHNT and CDR2 is FRNRAP. The CDR3 contains 14 residues. CDR3 nucleotide sequence: TGTGCTAGTGGTTTTTGGCCGGACAGTCATGAGCAGTTCTTC. It codes for CASGFWPDSHEQFF.

There are a few counts of this clonotype. The rearrangement links TRBV20-1 to TRBJ2-3; D might be TRBD1 (5 bases). CDR1 and CDR2 (germline): DFQATT, SNEGSKA (reference sequence). This CDR3 has 14 residues. V was shortened by 3 bases and J by 6 bases, with 16 bases between the two germline ends. This chain's CDR3 is CSARVIDSFDTQYF. The CDR3 DNA reads TGCAGTGCTAGGGTCATTGACAGCTTCGATACGCAGTATTTT.